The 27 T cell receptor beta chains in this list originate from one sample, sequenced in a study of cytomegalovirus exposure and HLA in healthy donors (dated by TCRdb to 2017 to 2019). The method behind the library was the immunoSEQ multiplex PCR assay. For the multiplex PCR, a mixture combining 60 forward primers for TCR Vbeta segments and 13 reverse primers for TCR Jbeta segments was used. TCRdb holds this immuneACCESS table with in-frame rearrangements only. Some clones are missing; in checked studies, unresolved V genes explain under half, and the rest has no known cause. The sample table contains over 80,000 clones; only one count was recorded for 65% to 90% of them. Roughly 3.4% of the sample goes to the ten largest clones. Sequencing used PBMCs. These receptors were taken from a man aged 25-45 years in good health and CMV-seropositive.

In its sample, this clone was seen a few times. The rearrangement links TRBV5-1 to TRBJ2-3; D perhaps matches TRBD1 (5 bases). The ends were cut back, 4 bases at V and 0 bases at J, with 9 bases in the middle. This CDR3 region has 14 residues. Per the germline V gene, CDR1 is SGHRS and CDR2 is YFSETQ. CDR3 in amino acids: CASSEDISTDTQYF. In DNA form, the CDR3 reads TGCGCCAGCAGCGAGGACATAAGCACAGATACGCAGTATTTT.

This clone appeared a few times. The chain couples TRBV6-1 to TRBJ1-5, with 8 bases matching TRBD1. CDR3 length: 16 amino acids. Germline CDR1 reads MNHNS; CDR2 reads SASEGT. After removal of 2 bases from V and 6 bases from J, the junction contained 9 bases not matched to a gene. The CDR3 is CASSENRGQVGQPQHF. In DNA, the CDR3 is TGTGCCAGCAGTGAAAATCGGGGACAGGTTGGTCAGCCCCAGCATTTT.

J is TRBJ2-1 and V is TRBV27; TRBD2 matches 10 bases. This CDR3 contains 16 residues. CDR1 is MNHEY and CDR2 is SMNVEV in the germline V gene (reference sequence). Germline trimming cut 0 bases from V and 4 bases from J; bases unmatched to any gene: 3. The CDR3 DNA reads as TGTGCCAGCAGTTTATCGCCTAGCGGGAGTTACAATGAGCAGTTCTTC. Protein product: CASSLSPSGSYNEQFF.

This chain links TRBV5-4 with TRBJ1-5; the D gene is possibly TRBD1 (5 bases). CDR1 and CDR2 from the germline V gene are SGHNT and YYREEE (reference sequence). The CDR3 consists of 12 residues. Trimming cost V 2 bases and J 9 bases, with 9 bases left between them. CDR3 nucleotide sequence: TGTGCCAGCAGCTTCCAGGGCGGGCCCCAGCATTTT. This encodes CASSFQGGPQHF.

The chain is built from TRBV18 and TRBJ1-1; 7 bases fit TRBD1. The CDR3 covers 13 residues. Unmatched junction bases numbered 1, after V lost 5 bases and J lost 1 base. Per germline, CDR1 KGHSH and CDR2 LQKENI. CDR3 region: CASSGTANTEAFF. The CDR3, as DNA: TGTGCCAGCTCAGGGACAGCGAACACTGAAGCTTTCTTT.

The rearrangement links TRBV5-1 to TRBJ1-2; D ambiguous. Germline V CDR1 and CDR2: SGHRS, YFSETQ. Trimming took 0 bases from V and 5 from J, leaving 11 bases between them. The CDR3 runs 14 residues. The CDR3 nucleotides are TGCGCCAGCAGCTTGGCACCGACAATTTATGGCTACACCTTC. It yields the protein CASSLAPTIYGYTF. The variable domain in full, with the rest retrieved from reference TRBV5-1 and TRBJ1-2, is KAGVTQTPRYLIKTRGQQVTLSCSPISGHRSVSWYQQTPGQGLQFLFEYFSETQRNKGNFPGRFSGRQFSNSRSEMNVSTLELGDSALYLCASSLAPTIYGYTFGSGTRLTVV.

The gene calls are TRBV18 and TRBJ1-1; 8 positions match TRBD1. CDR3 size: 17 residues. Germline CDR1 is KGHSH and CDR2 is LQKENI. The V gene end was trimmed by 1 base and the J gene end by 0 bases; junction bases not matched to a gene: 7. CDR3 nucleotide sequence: TGTGCCAGCTCACCACTTTTAACAGGGGGGATGAACACTGAAGCTTTCTTT. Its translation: CASSPLLTGGMNTEAFF.

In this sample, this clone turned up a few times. The CDR3 DNA is TGCGCCAGCAGCCAGACAGGGCTGGATCAGCCCCAGCATTTT. This codes for CASSQTGLDQPQHF. V gene TRBV4-3 combines with J gene TRBJ1-5, with 7 bases lining up with TRBD1. The CDR3 sequence is 14 residues long. V lost 3 bases to trimming and J lost 5 bases; unmatched junction nucleotides: 4. Germline CDR1 reads LGHNA; CDR2 reads YSLEER.

In DNA, the CDR3 is TGTGCAAGTCGCCCCCCCTGGGCGGGAGGGCGGGCAGAAACTAGATACAATGAGCAGTTCTTC. Protein: CASRPPWAGGRAETRYNEQFF. The rearrangement uses TRBV12-2 and TRBJ2-1; the D call of TRBD2 is as the table states it, not checked on the DNA. TRBV12-2 is tagged as a pseudogene. CDR3 size: 21 residues.

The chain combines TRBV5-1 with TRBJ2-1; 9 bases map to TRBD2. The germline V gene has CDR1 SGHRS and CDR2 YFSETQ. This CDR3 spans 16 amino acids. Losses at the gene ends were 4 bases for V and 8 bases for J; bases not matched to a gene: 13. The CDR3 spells CASSGGSGRLGDEQFF. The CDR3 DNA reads TGCGCCAGCAGCGGGGGTAGCGGGAGACTCGGCGATGAGCAGTTCTTC. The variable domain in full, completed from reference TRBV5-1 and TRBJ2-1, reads KAGVTQTPRYLIKTRGQQVTLSCSPISGHRSVSWYQQTPGQGLQFLFEYFSETQRNKGNFPGRFSGRQFSNSRSEMNVSTLELGDSALYLCASSGGSGRLGDEQFFGPGTRLTVL.

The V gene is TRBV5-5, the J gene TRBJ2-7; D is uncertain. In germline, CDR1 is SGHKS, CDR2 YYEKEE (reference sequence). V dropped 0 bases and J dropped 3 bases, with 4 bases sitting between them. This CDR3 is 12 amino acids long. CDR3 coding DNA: TGTGCCAGCAGCTTGGACATCTACGAGCAGTACTTC. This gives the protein CASSLDIYEQYF.

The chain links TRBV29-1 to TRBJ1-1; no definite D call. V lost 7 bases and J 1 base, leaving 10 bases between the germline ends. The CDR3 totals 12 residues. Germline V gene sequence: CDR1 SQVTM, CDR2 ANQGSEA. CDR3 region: CSATHGNTEAFF. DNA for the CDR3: TGCAGCGCCACCCACGGGAACACTGAAGCTTTCTTT.

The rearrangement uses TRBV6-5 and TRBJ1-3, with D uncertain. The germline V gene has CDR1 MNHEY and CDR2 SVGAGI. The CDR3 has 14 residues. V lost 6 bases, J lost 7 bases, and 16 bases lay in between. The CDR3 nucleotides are TGTGCCAGCAGCAGTCGGGGTTTAGGGAACACCATATATTTT. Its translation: CASSSRGLGNTIYF.

The CDR3, as DNA: TGTGCCAGCAATTCCCCTAGCGGGAGCGCAGATACGCAGTATTTT. Translating it yields CASNSPSGSADTQYF. This chain connects TRBV6-5 to TRBJ2-3; TRBD2 matches 10 bases. Per the germline V gene, CDR1 is MNHEY and CDR2 is SVGAGI. The V and J ends lost 7 bases and 4 bases, in that order; junction bases with no gene match: 8. This CDR3 spans 15 amino acids.

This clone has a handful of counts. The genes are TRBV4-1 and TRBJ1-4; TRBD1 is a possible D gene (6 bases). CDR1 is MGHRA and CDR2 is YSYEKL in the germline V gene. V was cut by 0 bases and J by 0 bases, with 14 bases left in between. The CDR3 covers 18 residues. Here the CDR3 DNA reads TGCGCCAGCAGCCAAGATTTAGGACAGACTGCAACTAATGAAAAACTGTTTTTT. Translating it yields CASSQDLGQTATNEKLFF.

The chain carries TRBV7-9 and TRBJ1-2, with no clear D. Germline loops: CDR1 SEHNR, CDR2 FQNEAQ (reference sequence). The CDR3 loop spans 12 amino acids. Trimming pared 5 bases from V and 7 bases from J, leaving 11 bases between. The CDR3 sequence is CASSPPTRGYTF. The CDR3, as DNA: TGTGCCAGCAGCCCTCCGACTCGTGGCTACACCTTC.

The CDR3 sequence is CASSFLFRAGELFF. The DNA for the CDR3 is TGTGCCAGCAGCTTCCTTTTCCGGGCCGGGGAGCTGTTTTTT. The chain is built from TRBV7-8 and TRBJ2-2; D unresolved. From germline, CDR1 is SGHVS and CDR2 FQNEAQ. This CDR3 comprises 14 residues. V was cut by 3 bases and J by 6 bases, with 11 bases left in between.

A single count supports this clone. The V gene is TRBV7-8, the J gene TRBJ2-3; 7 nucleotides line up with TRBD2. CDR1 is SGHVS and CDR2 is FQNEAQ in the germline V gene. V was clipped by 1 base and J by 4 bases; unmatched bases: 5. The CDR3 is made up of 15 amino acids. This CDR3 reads CASSLGGSSSDTQYF. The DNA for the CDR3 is TGTGCCAGCAGCTTAGGCGGGAGTTCGTCAGATACGCAGTATTTT.

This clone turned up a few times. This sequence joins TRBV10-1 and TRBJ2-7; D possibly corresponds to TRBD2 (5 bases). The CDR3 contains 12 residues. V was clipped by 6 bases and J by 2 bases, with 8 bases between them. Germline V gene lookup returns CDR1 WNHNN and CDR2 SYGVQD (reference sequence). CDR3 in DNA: TGCGCCAGCAGCGACGGGACCTACGAGCAGTACTTC. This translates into CASSDGTYEQYF.

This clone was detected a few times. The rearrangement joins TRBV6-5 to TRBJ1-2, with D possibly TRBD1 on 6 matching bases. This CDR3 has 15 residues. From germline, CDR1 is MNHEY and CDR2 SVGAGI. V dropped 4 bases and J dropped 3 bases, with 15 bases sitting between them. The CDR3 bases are TGTGCCAGCAGTTCAACAGGGTTGGGTTACTATGGCTACACCTTC. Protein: CASSSTGLGYYGYTF.

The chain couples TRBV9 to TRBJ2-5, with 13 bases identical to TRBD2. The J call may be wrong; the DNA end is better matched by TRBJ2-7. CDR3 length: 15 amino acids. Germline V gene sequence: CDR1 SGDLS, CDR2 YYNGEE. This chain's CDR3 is CASSLGTSGNGEQYF. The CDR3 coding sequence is TGTGCCAGCAGCCTAGGGACTAGCGGGAATGGCGAGCAGTACTTC.

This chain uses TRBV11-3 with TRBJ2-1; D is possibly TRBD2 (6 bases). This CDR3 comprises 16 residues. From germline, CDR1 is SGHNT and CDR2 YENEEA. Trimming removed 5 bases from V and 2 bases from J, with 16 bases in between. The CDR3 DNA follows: TGTGCCAGCAGCCCCCCCGGGGGTGGCGCCTACAATGAGCAGTTCTTC. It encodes CASSPPGGGAYNEQFF.

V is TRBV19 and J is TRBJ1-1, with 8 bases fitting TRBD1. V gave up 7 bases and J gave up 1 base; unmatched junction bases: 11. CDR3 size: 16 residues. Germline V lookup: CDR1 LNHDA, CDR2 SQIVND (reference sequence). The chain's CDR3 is CASTETWTGKNTEAFF. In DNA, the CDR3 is TGTGCCAGTACCGAAACCTGGACAGGGAAGAACACTGAAGCTTTCTTT.

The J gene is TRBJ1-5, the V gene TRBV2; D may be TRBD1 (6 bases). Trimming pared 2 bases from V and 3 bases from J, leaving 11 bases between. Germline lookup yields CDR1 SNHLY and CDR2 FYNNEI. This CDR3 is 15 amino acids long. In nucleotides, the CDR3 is TGTGCCAGCAGTGAAAAGACAGGAGACAATCAGCCCCAGCATTTT. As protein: CASSEKTGDNQPQHF.

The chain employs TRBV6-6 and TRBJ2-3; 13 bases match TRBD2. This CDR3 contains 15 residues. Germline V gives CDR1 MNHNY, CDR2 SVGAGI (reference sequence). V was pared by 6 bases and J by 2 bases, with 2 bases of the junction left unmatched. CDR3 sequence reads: CASRGLAGFTDTQYF. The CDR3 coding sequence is TGTGCCAGCAGGGGACTAGCGGGGTTCACAGATACGCAGTATTTT.

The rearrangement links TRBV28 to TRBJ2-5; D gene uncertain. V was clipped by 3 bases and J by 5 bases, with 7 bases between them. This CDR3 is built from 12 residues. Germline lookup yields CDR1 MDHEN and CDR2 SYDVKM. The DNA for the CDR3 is TGTGCCAGCAGTTTCGGTCGGGAGACCCAGTACTTC. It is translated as CASSFGRETQYF.

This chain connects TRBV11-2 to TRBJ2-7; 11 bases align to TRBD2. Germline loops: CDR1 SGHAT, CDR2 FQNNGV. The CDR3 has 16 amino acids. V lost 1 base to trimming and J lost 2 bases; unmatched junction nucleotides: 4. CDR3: CASSLVLTSGAYEQYF. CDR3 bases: TGTGCCAGCAGCTTAGTTCTGACTAGCGGGGCCTACGAGCAGTACTTC. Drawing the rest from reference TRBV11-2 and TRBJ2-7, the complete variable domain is EAGVAQSPRYKIIEKRQSVAFWCNPISGHATLYWYQQILGQGPKLLIQFQNNGVVDDSQLPKDRFSAERLKGVDSTLKIQPAKLEDSAVYLCASSLVLTSGAYEQYFGPGTRLTVT.